This T cell receptor beta chain was captured in a study of response to subunit inactivated influenza vaccine. Findings and limits, study-wide: The authors proposed limited new T cell recruitment per seasonal influenza vaccination.

Germline V CDR1 and CDR2: SGHKS, YYEKEE (reference sequence). This CDR3 has 15 residues. The ends were cut back, 1 base at V and 1 base at J, with 11 bases in the middle. TCRdb reanalysed the RT-PCR reads using MiXCR and keeps one entry per CDR3 protein. The sample lists about 650,000 distinct CDR3 sequences; 11% to 15% were seen once. This clonotype was seen a handful of times. Its antigen is not known. This chain joins TRBV5-5 and TRBJ1-2; the D gene is possibly TRBD1 (5 bases). Source: PBMCs from blood, taken 14 to 15 days before vaccination. The clonotype originates from a man aged 45-65 years who received an inactivated influenza vaccine. The CDR3, as DNA: TGTGCCAGCAGCTTGAATGCGGGGCTTAACTATGGCTACACCTTC. Its protein product is CASSLNAGLNYGYTF.